This is a list of T cell receptor beta chains from one sample in a study of T-cell memory formation after mild COVID-19. TCRdb fed the 5' RACE reads into MiXCR, producing one record per CDR3 protein. The table has about 170,000 distinct CDR3 sequences, roughly 13% seen once. The specimen sequenced was PBMCs or a T cell subset sorted from them (not recorded which). Every receptor here comes from a man aged 18 to 29 who had mild COVID-19 (a few samples of this study predate the infection). Cell type and time point are not known. CDR3s include the opening cysteine and the closing phenylalanine or tryptophan. The D gene is left open where the match is weak. The size of a clone is reported for some rows only, either as once, few or many, or as a class for expanded clones.

DNA | CDR3 | D | J | V | size
TGTGCCAGCAGTTACAGCGGGGGGGCCGGGTCCGGGGAGCTGTTTTTT | CASSYSGGAGSGELFF | TRBD2 | TRBJ2-2 | TRBV7-2 | NA
TGTGCCAGCAGCCCTCAGGGACAGGGGATGGGGACCCAGTACTTC | CASSPQGQGMGTQYF | TRBD1 | TRBJ2-5 | TRBV7-3 | NA
TGCGCCAGCAGCGACAGTACGAGCAATCAGCCCCAGCATTTT | CASSDSTSNQPQHF | NA | TRBJ1-5 | TRBV5-1 | NA
TGTGCCAGCAGCCAAGAGGGGAGACTAACTAACAATGAGCAGTTCTTC | CASSQEGRLTNNEQFF | NA | TRBJ2-1 | TRBV4-2 | few
TGTGCCAGCAGCTTAGGACAGGGCAACGTCCTGACTTTC | CASSLGQGNVLTF | TRBD1 | TRBJ2-6 | TRBV7-2 | many
TGTGCCTCGGCCTTTCAACAGGGCATAGCTTTCTTT | CASAFQQGIAFF | NA | TRBJ1-1 | TRBV7-9 | NA
TGTGCCAGCAGTTACTCAGGACTAGCGGGGGTTGCAGATACGCAGTATTTT | CASSYSGLAGVADTQYF | TRBD2 | TRBJ2-3 | TRBV6-5 | once
TGTGCCAGCAGCGTTAACAGGGTCGGCACAGATACGCAGTATTTT | CASSVNRVGTDTQYF | NA | TRBJ2-3 | TRBV9 | NA
TGTGCCACCAGTGATGCAACCCCAGCTTCACGGGGGAGCTCCTACAATGAGCAGTTCTTC | CATSDATPASRGSSYNEQFF | NA | TRBJ2-1 | TRBV24-1 | NA
TGCGCCAGCAGCCAAGGGTGGGGATCGCGAGCGGACGAGCAGTACTTC | CASSQGWGSRADEQYF | NA | TRBJ2-7 | TRBV4-3 | NA
TGTGCCAGCAGCGGAACAGGGGGTTACTCCGGGGAGCTGTTTTTT | CASSGTGGYSGELFF | TRBD1 | TRBJ2-2 | TRBV9 | few
TGTGCCAGCTCACCCGTCTCGCTAACGAACTATGGCTACACCTTC | CASSPVSLTNYGYTF | NA | TRBJ1-2 | TRBV18 | few
TGTGCCAGCAGCGTCCCTTCACCCCTCCACTTT | CASSVPSPLHF | NA | TRBJ1-6 | TRBV9 | NA
TGTGCCAGCAGCTTAGGGCAGGGTGTGGGGAATGAGCAGTTCTTC | CASSLGQGVGNEQFF | NA | TRBJ2-1 | TRBV7-2 | many
TGTGCCAGCAGCTTATTATTCGGAAAGGTTATGAACACTGAAGCTTTCTTT | CASSLLFGKVMNTEAFF | NA | TRBJ1-1 | TRBV7-6 | NA
TGCGCCTTCCCTGGACAGGCTCTCTACGAGCAGTACTTC | CAFPGQALYEQYF | TRBD1 | TRBJ2-7 | TRBV5-1 | NA
TGTGCCAGCGGCGGTGATTCACCCCTCCACTTT | CASGGDSPLHF | NA | TRBJ1-6 | TRBV9 | NA
TGTGCCACCAGCAATATGAACACTGAAGCTTTCTTT | CATSNMNTEAFF | NA | TRBJ1-1 | TRBV15 | few
TGTGCCAGCAGCCACTACGAGCTTCACGCTTCACCCCTCCACTTT | CASSHYELHASPLHF | NA | TRBJ1-6 | TRBV7-9 | NA
TGTGCCAGCACTACGGACGGCTCCTACAATGAGCAGTTCTTC | CASTTDGSYNEQFF | NA | TRBJ2-1 | TRBV12-3/TRBV12-4 | few
TGCAGTGCTAGAGATGGGGCTGCTCTAGCCGGCTACACCTTC | CSARDGAALAGYTF | NA | TRBJ1-2 | TRBV20-1 | few
TGCGCCAGCAGTAAAGGGACAGATACGCAGTATTTT | CASSKGTDTQYF | NA | TRBJ2-3 | TRBV4-1 | few